This T cell receptor (beta chain) comes out of a study of Graves' ophthalmopathy and Graves' hyperthyroidism. The authors amplified TCR beta CDR3 regions, and they did so from RNA transcripts for repertoire sequencing. HTBI primers were used in a first-round RT-PCR, which preceded a second-round multiplex PCR. TCRdb itself ran the multiplex PCR reads through MiXCR, one entry per CDR3 protein. This sample has 650,000 to 800,000 distinct CDR3 sequences; over 40% occur once, and the top ten carry more than 2.5%. This clonotype was counted at least ten times. The sample consisted of peripheral blood. The TCR originated in an adult man with Graves' ophthalmopathy.

CDR3 nucleotides: TGCAGTGCTCCCGGACAGGGAACGCAGCCCCAGCATTTT. Its translation: CSAPGQGTQPQHF. The chain combines TRBV20-1 with TRBJ1-5; 8 positions match TRBD1. The CDR3 is 13 amino acids. V trimming: 5 bases; J trimming: 7 bases; junction bases outside the gene matches: 7. Per germline, CDR1 DFQATT and CDR2 SNEGSKA (reference sequence).